The rows below give T cell receptor beta chains drawn from one sample of a study of T cell responses to AZD1222 COVID-19 vaccine. TCRdb's table, derived via immunoSEQ multiplex PCR, lists solely in-frame clones and lacks some. The sample yields 110,000 to 150,000 clones, 85% to 90% seen once. The sample was peripheral blood, taken on day 0 of AZD1222 vaccination. These receptor sequences come from an adult in good health. CDR3s include the opening cysteine and the closing phenylalanine or tryptophan. D genes are given only for firm matches. Clone size is shown for a subset of rows, as once, few, many or a class of expanded clone.

CDR3: CASSHPLAGGLNEQFF
DNA: TGTGCCAGTAGCCACCCTTTAGCGGGAGGGTTAAATGAGCAGTTCTTC
D: TRBD2
size: once
J: TRBJ2-1
V: TRBV19

CDR3: CASSLIRANTEAFF
DNA: TGTGCCAGCAGTCTTATCAGGGCGAACACTGAAGCTTTCTTT
D: .
size: .
J: TRBJ1-1
V: TRBV6-5

CDR3: CASSFGRGRNQPQHF
DNA: TGTGCCAGCAGCTTTGGCAGGGGACGAAATCAGCCCCAGCATTTT
D: .
size: .
J: TRBJ1-5
V: TRBV13

CDR3: CASSPRATVNTEAFF
DNA: TGTGCCAGCAGCCCTAGGGCAACAGTGAACACTGAAGCTTTCTTT
D: .
size: .
J: TRBJ1-1
V: TRBV7-2

CDR3: CASSSNGRAATNEKLFF
DNA: TGTGCCAGCAGCTCGAATGGGAGGGCTGCAACTAATGAAAAACTGTTTTTT
D: .
size: .
J: TRBJ1-4
V: TRBV7-9

CDR3: CASSQDVMNTEAFF
DNA: TGCGCCAGCAGCCAAGATGTAATGAACACTGAAGCTTTCTTT
D: .
size: few
J: TRBJ1-1
V: TRBV4-1

CDR3: CASSLAQGFSYEQYF
DNA: TGTGCCAGCAGCTTGGCGCAGGGCTTCTCCTACGAGCAGTACTTC
D: .
size: .
J: TRBJ2-7
V: TRBV5-4

CDR3: CASSPEGSGNTIYF
DNA: TGTGCCAGCAGTCCAGAGGGGTCTGGAAACACCATATATTTT
D: .
size: .
J: TRBJ1-3
V: TRBV6-5

CDR3: CASSLATPQQFF
DNA: TGTGCCAGCAGCTTAGCGACACCTCAGCAGTTCTTC
D: .
size: .
J: TRBJ2-1
V: TRBV7-9

CDR3: CASSLTAVAYEQYF
DNA: TGCGCCAGCAGCTTGACAGCAGTTGCTTACGAGCAGTACTTC
D: .
size: .
J: TRBJ2-7
V: TRBV5-1

CDR3: CASSLYVQARSPLHF
DNA: TGTGCCAGCAGCTTATACGTACAGGCTCGCTCACCCCTCCACTTT
D: .
size: .
J: TRBJ1-6
V: TRBV7-8

CDR3: CASSEWGEGTEAFF
DNA: TGTGCCAGCAGTGAATGGGGGGAGGGCACTGAAGCTTTCTTT
D: .
size: .
J: TRBJ1-1
V: TRBV6-1

CDR3: CASSFSRGQPQHF
DNA: TGTGCCAGCAGTTTCTCCCGGGGTCAGCCCCAGCATTTT
D: .
size: .
J: TRBJ1-5
V: TRBV12-3/TRBV12-4

CDR3: CSAPGKSQETQYF
DNA: TGCAGCGCCCCTGGGAAAAGTCAAGAGACCCAGTACTTC
D: .
size: .
J: TRBJ2-5
V: TRBV29-1

CDR3: CASSVGGAVSYGYTF
DNA: TGTGCCAGCAGCGTAGGGGGGGCTGTGAGTTATGGCTACACCTTC
D: .
size: .
J: TRBJ1-2
V: TRBV9

CDR3: CAISESSGLPANEQFF
DNA: TGTGCCATCAGTGAGTCGTCGGGGTTACCGGCCAATGAGCAGTTCTTC
D: .
size: .
J: TRBJ2-1
V: TRBV10-3

CDR3: CASSLFDRKNYGYTF
DNA: TGTGCCAGCAGCTTGTTTGACAGAAAGAACTATGGCTACACCTTC
D: .
size: .
J: TRBJ1-2
V: TRBV5-7

CDR3: CAWSVEGGSNQPQHF
DNA: TGTGCCTGGAGTGTGGAGGGGGGGAGCAATCAGCCCCAGCATTTT
D: .
size: .
J: TRBJ1-5
V: TRBV30

CDR3: CASSHIGQVYYNEQFF
DNA: TGTGCCAGCAGCCACATTGGACAGGTGTACTACAATGAGCAGTTCTTC
D: TRBD1
size: .
J: TRBJ2-1
V: TRBV7-2

CDR3: CASTPRGTASETQYF
DNA: TGTGCCAGCACTCCACGAGGGACCGCGTCGGAGACCCAGTACTTC
D: .
size: .
J: TRBJ2-5
V: TRBV28

CDR3: CASSASGTSLQTQYF
DNA: TGTGCCAGCAGCGCCTCCGGGACTAGCCTCCAGACCCAGTACTTC
D: TRBD2
size: .
J: TRBJ2-5
V: TRBV3-1/TRBV3-2

CDR3: CASSETTGVAEAFF
DNA: TGTGCCAGCAGCGAGACTACAGGGGTCGCTGAAGCTTTCTTT
D: TRBD1
size: .
J: TRBJ1-1
V: TRBV28

CDR3: CASGGKRAGGHNEQFF
DNA: TGTGCCAGCGGGGGAAAAAGAGCGGGAGGGCACAATGAGCAGTTCTTC
D: TRBD2
size: once
J: TRBJ2-1
V: TRBV28

CDR3: CASRSRGARYEQYF
DNA: TGTGCCAGCCGGAGCAGGGGCGCTCGGTACGAGCAGTACTTC
D: .
size: .
J: TRBJ2-7
V: TRBV6-5

CDR3: CASSLGPIGGSHEQYF
DNA: TGTGCCAGCAGCTTAGGCCCCATTGGAGGGTCCCACGAGCAGTACTTC
D: .
size: .
J: TRBJ2-7
V: TRBV7-9

CDR3: CSARKGGELFF
DNA: TGCAGTGCTAGAAAGGGCGGGGAGCTGTTTTTT
D: .
size: .
J: TRBJ2-2
V: TRBV20-1

CDR3: CASSRSGAKNTEAFF
DNA: TGTGCCAGCAGTCGATCTGGGGCTAAGAACACTGAAGCTTTCTTT
D: .
size: .
J: TRBJ1-1
V: TRBV3-1/TRBV3-2

CDR3: CASSYSSLQGSYGYTF
DNA: TGTGCCAGCAGTTACTCCTCCCTACAGGGGTCCTATGGCTACACCTTC
D: TRBD1
size: .
J: TRBJ1-2
V: TRBV6-5

CDR3: CASSFASGKGEQFF
DNA: TGTGCCAGCAGCTTCGCCTCTGGGAAGGGTGAGCAGTTCTTC
D: .
size: .
J: TRBJ2-1
V: TRBV7-9

CDR3: CASSQERGYGYTF
DNA: TGCGCCAGCAGCCAAGAACGGGGTTACGGCTACACCTTC
D: .
size: .
J: TRBJ1-2
V: TRBV4-1

CDR3: CASSGQFSYNEQFF
DNA: TGTGCCAGCTCAGGGCAATTCTCCTACAATGAGCAGTTCTTC
D: .
size: .
J: TRBJ2-1
V: TRBV18

CDR3: CASSLGTSANNEQFF
DNA: TGTGCCAGCAGCCTCGGGACTAGCGCAAACAATGAGCAGTTCTTC
D: TRBD2
size: .
J: TRBJ2-1
V: TRBV4-2

CDR3: CASSQYNRARTDTQYF
DNA: TGTGCCAGCAGCCAATATAACAGGGCCCGCACAGATACGCAGTATTTT
D: .
size: .
J: TRBJ2-3
V: TRBV16

CDR3: CASGRGQGAQPQHF
DNA: TGTGCCTCAGGTAGGGGGCAAGGGGCTCAGCCCCAGCATTTT
D: TRBD1
size: .
J: TRBJ1-5
V: TRBV10-3

CDR3: CASRGRGLIEQFF
DNA: TGTGCCAGTAGGGGCAGGGGGCTCATTGAGCAGTTCTTC
D: TRBD1
size: once
J: TRBJ2-1
V: TRBV19

CDR3: CASSPKGVGANVLTF
DNA: TGTGCCAGTAGTCCTAAGGGGGTTGGGGCCAACGTCCTGACTTTC
D: .
size: .
J: TRBJ2-6
V: TRBV19

CDR3: CASSFPNSPLHF
DNA: TGTGCCAGCAGCTTCCCAAATTCACCCCTCCACTTT
D: .
size: .
J: TRBJ1-6
V: TRBV11-2

CDR3: CASKLSVTGADTQYF
DNA: TGCGCCAGCAAACTAAGTGTAACGGGCGCAGATACGCAGTATTTT
D: .
size: once
J: TRBJ2-3
V: TRBV5-1

CDR3: CASSPGQGQPQHF
DNA: TGTGCCAGCAGCCCGGGCCAGGGCCAGCCCCAGCATTTT
D: .
size: .
J: TRBJ1-5
V: TRBV3-1/TRBV3-2

CDR3: CASSTTTGTYEQYF
DNA: TGTGCCAGTAGTACGACCACAGGGACCTACGAGCAGTACTTC
D: .
size: .
J: TRBJ2-7
V: TRBV19

CDR3: CATSRPLAGRRNEQFF
DNA: TGTGCCACCAGCAGACCCCTAGCGGGAAGACGGAATGAGCAGTTCTTC
D: TRBD2
size: .
J: TRBJ2-1
V: TRBV15

CDR3: CASSQVGEGKKLFF
DNA: TGCGCCAGCAGCCAAGTGGGTGAGGGTAAAAAACTGTTTTTT
D: .
size: .
J: TRBJ1-4
V: TRBV4-1

CDR3: CASSAQGSYTEAFF
DNA: TGTGCCAGCAGTGCACAGGGTTCGTACACTGAAGCTTTCTTT
D: .
size: .
J: TRBJ1-1
V: TRBV2

CDR3: CASSLSSGGGNEQFF
DNA: TGTGCCAGCAGCTTATCTAGCGGGGGAGGAAATGAGCAGTTCTTC
D: TRBD2
size: .
J: TRBJ2-1
V: TRBV11-2

CDR3: CASLLGLSLYEQYF
DNA: TGTGCCAGCCTCTTGGGACTCAGCCTCTACGAGCAGTACTTC
D: .
size: .
J: TRBJ2-7
V: TRBV2

CDR3: CASSPLDGWAYEQYF
DNA: TGTGCCAGCAGCCCTCTGGACGGATGGGCCTACGAGCAGTACTTC
D: .
size: .
J: TRBJ2-7
V: TRBV7-7

CDR3: CATTYDVGEKLFF
DNA: TGTGCCACTACCTATGACGTTGGGGAAAAACTGTTTTTT
D: .
size: .
J: TRBJ1-4
V: TRBV19

CDR3: CASRASNQPQHF
DNA: TGTGCCAGCAGGGCTAGCAATCAGCCCCAGCATTTT
D: .
size: .
J: TRBJ1-5
V: TRBV2

CDR3: CASRPLDTTPYEQYF
DNA: TGTGCCAGCAGACCTCTCGACACTACGCCCTACGAGCAGTACTTC
D: .
size: few
J: TRBJ2-7
V: TRBV28

CDR3: CASSQDRVNEQFF
DNA: TGCGCCAGCAGCCAAGATCGAGTCAATGAGCAGTTCTTC
D: .
size: .
J: TRBJ2-1
V: TRBV4-1

CDR3: CASSRRPVSGSTDTQYF
DNA: TGTGCCAGCAGTCGAAGGCCGGTTAGCGGTAGCACAGATACGCAGTATTTT
D: .
size: .
J: TRBJ2-3
V: TRBV28

CDR3: CASSPSGSMYNEQFF
DNA: TGTGCCAGCAGCCCGAGCGGGAGTATGTACAATGAGCAGTTCTTC
D: TRBD2
size: .
J: TRBJ2-1
V: TRBV7-9

CDR3: CASSETLGQGAYSPLHF
DNA: TGTGCCAGCAGTGAAACTTTGGGACAGGGGGCCTATTCACCCCTCCACTTT
D: TRBD1
size: .
J: TRBJ1-6
V: TRBV6-1

CDR3: CASSYSTSGGRNEQFF
DNA: TGTGCCAGCAGTTACTCGACTAGCGGGGGGCGCAATGAGCAGTTCTTC
D: TRBD2
size: .
J: TRBJ2-1
V: TRBV6-5

CDR3: CASSFESGGVKYGYTF
DNA: TGTGCCAGCAGTTTTGAGTCCGGGGGCGTTAAGTATGGCTACACCTTC
D: .
size: .
J: TRBJ1-2
V: TRBV27